This T cell receptor (beta chain) was observed in a study of cytomegalovirus exposure and HLA in healthy donors. Findings of the study overall: Researchers catalogued about 150 TCR beta chains as cytomegalovirus-associated.

Germline CDR1 is MNHNS and CDR2 is SASEGT. CDR3 length equals 14 residues. After removal of 4 bases from V and 2 bases from J, the junction contained 4 bases not matched to a gene. This clone occurred once. Its antigen is currently unknown. The data were produced by immunoSEQ multiplex PCR, yet TCRdb's version contains in-frame clones alone and is incomplete. Among 150,000 to 200,000 clones listed, around nine tenths were seen once. The sample comprised PBMCs. The sequence came from a man between 18 and 29 years old in good health and CMV-seropositive. V gene TRBV6-1 combines with J gene TRBJ1-1, with 7 bases aligning to TRBD1. CDR3 sequence (DNA): TGTGCCAGCAGTGCGACAGGGAGAAACACTGAAGCTTTCTTT. Residues: CASSATGRNTEAFF.